What follows describes a single TCR beta chain. The antigen is undetermined. These data are taken from a study of OX40 agonist ivuxolimab in advanced cancers. Across the whole study: Dose-escalation subjects each had hepatocellular carcinoma, melanoma, renal cell or head and neck cancer. The study, taken as a whole, reports: Doses of 0.1 to 3.0 mg/kg were accompanied by clonal expansion of CD4+ and CD8+ blood T cells by week 6.

Using immunoSEQ multiplex PCR, the repertoire was profiled, and TCRdb retains in-frame clones only, with some absent. This sample has more than 85,000 clones, with approximately 90% found just once. At baseline, cycle 4 day 1, and cycle 7 day 1, blood was sampled. Looked up from germline, CDR1 is SGHAT and CDR2 is FQDESV (reference sequence). V gave up 4 bases and J gave up 4 bases, with 14 bases separating them. The CDR3 spans 16 residues. The chain combines TRBV11-1 with TRBJ2-6, with D possibly being TRBD1 (7 bases). The sequencing here drew on CD4+ or CD8+ T cells sorted from blood, taken in a trial of the OX40 agonist ivuxolimab. The sequence derives from an adult with an advanced solid tumor such as melanoma, head and neck, liver or kidney cancer. The CDR3 reads CASSSIQGGGANVLTF. The DNA for the CDR3 is TGTGCCAGCAGCTCCATCCAGGGGGGCGGGGCCAACGTCCTGACTTTC.